Listed below are T cell receptor beta chains from one sample, sequenced in a study of T-cell reconstitution after alpha-beta-depleted transplantation in children. TCRdb re-called the PCR reads through MiXCR, storing one row per CDR3 protein. The sample carries about 640,000 distinct CDR3 sequences, over 10% recorded once. The sequenced sample was PBMCs, mostly from graft donor cells, obtained 360 days after TCRalphabeta/CD19-depleted stem cell transplant. All receptors derive from a male patient younger than 18 who had a stem cell transplant for acute myeloid leukemia, so the T cells may come from the graft donor. The CDR3 runs from the conserved cysteine through the conserved F or W. The D gene is left open where the match is weak. Where a row states a size, it is once, few, many or the class of an expanded clone; other rows omit it.

J gene: TRBJ2-3; CDR3 length: 15; clone size: few; V gene: TRBV7-3; D gene: .; CDR3 protein: CASSKFPGSTDTQYF; CDR3 DNA: TGTGCCAGCAGCAAGTTCCCGGGAAGCACAGATACGCAGTATTTT
J gene: TRBJ2-7; CDR3 length: 13; clone size: few; V gene: TRBV7-6; D gene: .; CDR3 protein: CASSALVGYEQYF; CDR3 DNA: TGTGCCAGCAGCGCACTAGTTGGCTACGAGCAGTACTTC
J gene: TRBJ2-3; CDR3 length: 10; clone size: .; V gene: TRBV20-1; D gene: .; CDR3 protein: CSLGDPVLYF; CDR3 DNA: TGCAGTCTCGGGGACCCCGTGTTGTATTTT
J gene: TRBJ2-2; CDR3 length: 15; clone size: many; V gene: TRBV20-1; D gene: .; CDR3 protein: CSATPPGRTTGELFF; CDR3 DNA: TGCAGTGCTACACCGCCAGGGAGGACGACCGGGGAGCTGTTTTTT
J gene: TRBJ2-7; CDR3 length: 15; clone size: .; V gene: TRBV12-3/TRBV12-4; D gene: TRBD2; CDR3 protein: CASTRLVAGGDEQYF; CDR3 DNA: TGTGCCAGCACCCGTTTGGTAGCGGGAGGGGACGAGCAGTACTTC
J gene: TRBJ2-7; CDR3 length: 11; clone size: many; V gene: TRBV7-8; D gene: .; CDR3 protein: CASAHGNEQYF; CDR3 DNA: TGTGCCAGCGCCCACGGGAACGAGCAGTACTTC
J gene: TRBJ2-7; CDR3 length: 14; clone size: many; V gene: TRBV20-1; D gene: .; CDR3 protein: CSGTAGVLSYEQYF; CDR3 DNA: TGCAGTGGGACCGCGGGTGTCCTCTCCTACGAGCAGTACTTC
J gene: TRBJ2-7; CDR3 length: 16; clone size: .; V gene: TRBV14; D gene: .; CDR3 protein: CASSQVSRQLTYEQYF; CDR3 DNA: TGTGCCAGCAGCCAAGTGTCAAGACAGTTAACCTACGAGCAGTACTTC
J gene: TRBJ2-7; CDR3 length: 13; clone size: .; V gene: TRBV10-3; D gene: TRBD1; CDR3 protein: CAIARQGSYEQYF; CDR3 DNA: TGTGCCATCGCGCGACAGGGCTCCTACGAGCAGTACTTC
J gene: TRBJ2-1; CDR3 length: 13; clone size: few; V gene: TRBV30; D gene: TRBD2; CDR3 protein: CAWRGPGRDEQFF; CDR3 DNA: TGTGCCTGGAGGGGGCCAGGGAGGGATGAGCAGTTCTTC
J gene: TRBJ2-7; CDR3 length: 15; clone size: few; V gene: TRBV27; D gene: .; CDR3 protein: CASSLSGGPRHEQYF; CDR3 DNA: TGTGCCAGCAGTTTATCGGGAGGTCCCAGGCACGAGCAGTACTTC
J gene: TRBJ1-5; CDR3 length: 13; clone size: many; V gene: TRBV10-3; D gene: .; CDR3 protein: CAIRRDGYQPQHF; CDR3 DNA: TGTGCCATCAGACGCGACGGATATCAGCCCCAGCATTTT
J gene: TRBJ2-1; CDR3 length: 16; clone size: .; V gene: TRBV28; D gene: TRBD2; CDR3 protein: CASSLHSGRVGNEQFF; CDR3 DNA: TGTGCCAGCAGTCTCCATAGCGGGAGAGTGGGCAATGAGCAGTTCTTC
J gene: TRBJ1-1; CDR3 length: 13; clone size: .; V gene: TRBV12-3/TRBV12-4; D gene: .; CDR3 protein: CASSSVLNTEAFF; CDR3 DNA: TGTGCCAGCAGTTCGGTATTGAACACTGAAGCTTTCTTT
J gene: TRBJ2-2; CDR3 length: 13; clone size: few; V gene: TRBV29-1; D gene: .; CDR3 protein: CSVERENTGELFF; CDR3 DNA: TGCAGCGTTGAACGGGAAAACACCGGGGAGCTGTTTTTT
J gene: TRBJ2-3; CDR3 length: 15; clone size: .; V gene: TRBV20-1; D gene: .; CDR3 protein: CSASPGLKPKDTQYF; CDR3 DNA: TGCAGTGCTTCCCCAGGGCTGAAACCAAAAGATACGCAGTATTTT
J gene: TRBJ2-2; CDR3 length: 19; clone size: few; V gene: TRBV7-3; D gene: TRBD2; CDR3 protein: CASTSSKGTSGKCTGELFF; CDR3 DNA: TGTGCCAGCACGTCCTCCAAGGGGACTAGCGGGAAGTGCACCGGGGAGCTGTTTTTT
J gene: TRBJ2-3; CDR3 length: 14; clone size: many; V gene: TRBV5-1; D gene: TRBD1; CDR3 protein: CASSLDTGADTQYF; CDR3 DNA: TGCGCCAGCAGCTTGGATACAGGGGCAGATACGCAGTATTTT
J gene: TRBJ2-1; CDR3 length: 15; clone size: many; V gene: TRBV7-9; D gene: .; CDR3 protein: CASSLDLQEADEQFF; CDR3 DNA: TGTGCCAGCAGCTTAGATCTCCAGGAGGCCGATGAGCAGTTCTTC
J gene: TRBJ2-3; CDR3 length: 15; clone size: .; V gene: TRBV12-3/TRBV12-4; D gene: TRBD2; CDR3 protein: CASSLLTSGTDTQYF; CDR3 DNA: TGTGCCAGCAGTTTATTGACTAGCGGCACAGATACGCAGTATTTT
J gene: TRBJ1-2; CDR3 length: 15; clone size: many; V gene: TRBV9; D gene: TRBD1; CDR3 protein: CASSARQGALNGYTF; CDR3 DNA: TGTGCCAGCAGCGCGCGACAGGGGGCGCTTAATGGCTACACCTTC
J gene: TRBJ2-1; CDR3 length: 12; clone size: few; V gene: TRBV5-1; D gene: .; CDR3 protein: CASSREGGEQFF; CDR3 DNA: TGCGCCAGCAGCCGGGAAGGAGGGGAGCAGTTCTTC
J gene: TRBJ1-4; CDR3 length: 16; clone size: few; V gene: TRBV18; D gene: .; CDR3 protein: CASSRRGRGTNEKLFF; CDR3 DNA: TGTGCCAGCTCACGACGAGGACGAGGAACTAATGAAAAACTGTTTTTT
J gene: TRBJ2-7; CDR3 length: 15; clone size: few; V gene: TRBV7-8; D gene: TRBD2; CDR3 protein: CASSLEGLAGHEQYF; CDR3 DNA: TGTGCCAGCAGCTTAGAGGGACTAGCGGGACACGAGCAGTACTTC
J gene: TRBJ2-7; CDR3 length: 14; clone size: .; V gene: TRBV20-1; D gene: TRBD2; CDR3 protein: CSASQAGGPGEQYF; CDR3 DNA: TGCAGTGCTAGTCAAGCGGGAGGGCCGGGCGAGCAGTACTTC
J gene: TRBJ2-5; CDR3 length: 17; clone size: few; V gene: TRBV20-1; D gene: .; CDR3 protein: CSARKGGTGLPQETQYF; CDR3 DNA: TGCAGTGCTAGGAAAGGGGGTACAGGGTTACCTCAAGAGACCCAGTACTTC
J gene: TRBJ2-1; CDR3 length: 14; clone size: many; V gene: TRBV4-3; D gene: TRBD2; CDR3 protein: CASSQDIPSGKQFF; CDR3 DNA: TGCGCCAGCAGCCAAGATATCCCTAGCGGTAAGCAGTTCTTC
J gene: TRBJ2-7; CDR3 length: 15; clone size: many; V gene: TRBV25-1; D gene: .; CDR3 protein: CASSEYELRSYEQYF; CDR3 DNA: TGTGCCAGCAGTGAATATGAACTTCGCTCCTACGAGCAGTACTTC
J gene: TRBJ2-5; CDR3 length: 16; clone size: few; V gene: TRBV7-3; D gene: TRBD2; CDR3 protein: CASSLTFSSGQETQYF; CDR3 DNA: TGTGCCAGCAGCTTAACGTTCTCTAGCGGGCAAGAGACCCAGTACTTC
J gene: TRBJ1-5; CDR3 length: 15; clone size: many; V gene: TRBV24-1; D gene: TRBD1; CDR3 protein: CATSDRQGPNQPQHF; CDR3 DNA: TGTGCCACCAGTGACCGACAGGGCCCCAATCAGCCCCAGCATTTT
J gene: TRBJ2-7; CDR3 length: 14; clone size: few; V gene: TRBV29-1; D gene: TRBD1; CDR3 protein: CSVTGGFGGYEQYF; CDR3 DNA: TGCAGCGTTACAGGGGGCTTTGGTGGCTACGAGCAGTACTTC
J gene: TRBJ1-5; CDR3 length: 14; clone size: many; V gene: TRBV7-8; D gene: .; CDR3 protein: CASSFVGVNQPQHF; CDR3 DNA: TGTGCCAGCAGCTTCGTAGGGGTGAATCAGCCCCAGCATTTT
J gene: TRBJ2-5; CDR3 length: 15; clone size: .; V gene: TRBV6-1; D gene: .; CDR3 protein: CASSLNDYFQETQYF; CDR3 DNA: TGTGCCAGCAGCCTTAACGACTATTTCCAAGAGACCCAGTACTTC
J gene: TRBJ2-1; CDR3 length: 14; clone size: many; V gene: TRBV10-3; D gene: .; CDR3 protein: CAIRPDNRANEQFF; CDR3 DNA: TGTGCCATCAGACCCGACAACAGGGCCAATGAGCAGTTCTTC
J gene: TRBJ2-7; CDR3 length: 13; clone size: few; V gene: TRBV15; D gene: .; CDR3 protein: CATSSGLNYEQYF; CDR3 DNA: TGTGCCACCTCTTCGGGATTGAACTACGAGCAGTACTTC
J gene: TRBJ2-7; CDR3 length: 15; clone size: many; V gene: TRBV5-1; D gene: .; CDR3 protein: CASSYLGDRAYEQYF; CDR3 DNA: TGCGCCAGCAGCTACCTAGGGGACCGTGCCTACGAGCAGTACTTC
J gene: TRBJ2-2; CDR3 length: 12; clone size: .; V gene: TRBV28; D gene: .; CDR3 protein: CATSNPTGELFF; CDR3 DNA: TGTGCCACCAGCAACCCTACCGGGGAGCTGTTTTTT
J gene: TRBJ2-4; CDR3 length: 14; clone size: many; V gene: TRBV10-3; D gene: .; CDR3 protein: CAISESAWSNIQYF; CDR3 DNA: TGTGCCATCAGTGAATCGGCATGGTCGAACATTCAGTACTTC
J gene: TRBJ2-2; CDR3 length: 15; clone size: many; V gene: TRBV6-2/TRBV6-3; D gene: .; CDR3 protein: CASSGAGQFTGELFF; CDR3 DNA: TGTGCCAGCAGCGGGGCGGGTCAATTCACCGGGGAGCTGTTTTTT
J gene: TRBJ2-7; CDR3 length: 15; clone size: few; V gene: TRBV24-1; D gene: .; CDR3 protein: CATSDWSGSSYEQYF; CDR3 DNA: TGTGCCACCAGTGATTGGTCGGGCAGCTCCTACGAGCAGTACTTC
J gene: TRBJ2-3; CDR3 length: 14; clone size: few; V gene: TRBV6-4; D gene: .; CDR3 protein: CASSGGGGRDTQYF; CDR3 DNA: TGTGCCAGCAGTGGGGGCGGCGGGCGAGATACGCAGTATTTT
J gene: TRBJ2-7; CDR3 length: 16; clone size: many; V gene: TRBV7-8; D gene: .; CDR3 protein: CASSLEGRALSYEQYF; CDR3 DNA: TGTGCCAGCAGCTTAGAGGGGCGGGCTCTCTCCTACGAGCAGTACTTC
J gene: TRBJ1-2; CDR3 length: 15; clone size: .; V gene: TRBV7-8; D gene: .; CDR3 protein: CASSLEGFTNYGYTF; CDR3 DNA: TGTGCCAGCAGCTTAGAGGGGTTTACTAACTATGGCTACACCTTC
J gene: TRBJ2-1; CDR3 length: 13; clone size: few; V gene: TRBV27; D gene: .; CDR3 protein: CASSLGRFSEQFF; CDR3 DNA: TGTGCCAGCAGTTTGGGGCGGTTCAGTGAGCAGTTCTTC